The text below deals with one TCR beta chain. This sample is drawn from a study of Ad26.COV2.S vaccination and SARS-CoV-2 variants. Turning to the study itself: Into the muscle, Ad26.COV2.S was dosed once or twice, 56 days apart.

The germline CDR1 and CDR2 sequences are LNHNV and YYDKDF (reference sequence). This CDR3 is 13 amino acids long. The J segment lost 14 bases and the V segment lost 6 bases, leaving 12 bases of the junction unmatched. Assay: immunoSEQ multiplex PCR; the TCRdb copy retains only in-frame clones and omits some. The sample holds 400,000 to 500,000 clones, more than 75% seen once. Sample treatment: around 19 received Ad26.COV2.S at low or high dose, single or two shots; several received placebo; per-sample allocation not given. Samples analyzed were those drawn on day 63 after the first vaccine or placebo injection.

Sequencing used peripheral blood, obtained in a trial of Ad26.COV2.S vaccine versus placebo. The sequence was obtained from a person between 18 and 65 years old who received the Ad26.COV2.S COVID-19 vaccine or a placebo. J is TRBJ2-3 and V is TRBV15; 9 nucleotides align to TRBD1. The CDR3 DNA sequence: TGTGCCACCAGGACACAGGGGGCTGCCCCCATGTATTTT. It translates to CATRTQGAAPMYF.